The TCR beta chain under discussion was sequenced for a study of blood T cell repertoires in COVID-19. For the study at large: There were acute and convalescent COVID-19 samples, and they came from the United States, Italy and Spain. Nucleic acid was either cDNA or gDNA, and it came from T cells, B-cell-depleted T cells, or PBMCs.

The trim removed 0 bases at V and 5 bases at J, leaving 9 bases unmatched. The germline V gene has CDR1 SGHDT and CDR2 YYEEEE. This CDR3 has 19 amino acids. Original processing notes: Using reference gene primer amplification, nucleated cell counts were estimated. The assay was immunoSEQ multiplex PCR, and TCRdb's table has in-frame clones only and misses some. D and trimming come from the DNA, and the V and J calls and clone size come from that table. Counted here are approximately 71,000 clones, over 75% occurring once; the ten biggest clones make up 5.1%. Sequencing input: peripheral blood. This TCR was recovered from a human donor in a cohort sampled during active COVID-19. The chain has TRBV5-6 and TRBJ2-3; TRBD2 agrees at 16 bases. The CDR3 region has the DNA TGTGCCAGCAGCTTGGGCACGGGACTAGCGGGGGGGCCGAAAGATACGCAGTATTTT. Translating it yields CASSLGTGLAGGPKDTQYF.